Listed below are T cell receptor beta chains from one sample, sequenced in a study of beta chain features in type 1 diabetes. Method: immunoSEQ multiplex PCR; TCRdb's copy keeps in-frame clones and lacks some. This table holds a few hundred thousand clones, approximately 12% found once. The sample taken for sequencing was naive CD4+ T cells from blood. The origin of the receptors is a woman between 18 and 29 years old with type 1 diabetes. Both conserved end residues are part of each CDR3. A D gene is named only where the DNA matches it firmly. A clone size is listed for some rows: how often the clone was seen (once, few, many), or a class if it is expanded.

d_call	v_call	clone_size	j_call	cdr3_nt	cdr3_aa
TRBD1	TRBV11-2	-	TRBJ2-1	TGTGCCAGCAGCCAATTACCGGGACAGGCCTACAATGAGCAGTTCTTC	CASSQLPGQAYNEQFF
-	TRBV5-4	-	TRBJ2-3	TGTGCCAGCAGCTTGGTTGCGGGAGATACGCAGTATTTT	CASSLVAGDTQYF
TRBD1	TRBV18	few	TRBJ2-1	TGTGCCAGCTCAGTCGACAGGGTCCCCTTCTTC	CASSVDRVPFF
TRBD1	TRBV28	-	TRBJ2-1	TGTGCCAGCAGTTTATCCGGACAGGGGGCAGGGGATGAGCAGTTCTTC	CASSLSGQGAGDEQFF
-	TRBV30	few	TRBJ1-5	TGTGCCTGGAGCTACGGACAGATCAATCAGCCCCAGCATTTT	CAWSYGQINQPQHF
-	TRBV7-9	few	TRBJ2-3	TGTGCCAGCTTGACGGGACTGGCCACAGATACGCAGTATTTT	CASLTGLATDTQYF
-	TRBV10-3	-	TRBJ2-3	TGTGCCATCAGTGGCTTGGCGGACACAGATACGCAGTATTTT	CAISGLADTDTQYF
-	TRBV11-2	few	TRBJ1-1	TGTGCCAGCAGCTTAGTATCGCCGGCGGCTGCATGGAACACTGAAGCTTTCTTT	CASSLVSPAAAWNTEAFF
TRBD2	TRBV30	-	TRBJ2-3	TGTGCCTGGAGTGTACTCAGGACTAGCGGTTGGGAGGATACGCAGTATTTT	CAWSVLRTSGWEDTQYF
TRBD1	TRBV29-1	few	TRBJ1-2	TGCAGCGTGGGGGACAGGTCAGCTAACTATGGCTACACCTTC	CSVGDRSANYGYTF
-	TRBV5-4	few	TRBJ2-1	TGTGCCAGCAGCCCAGGGTTTGACAATGAGCAGTTCTTC	CASSPGFDNEQFF
-	TRBV4-3	few	TRBJ1-1	TGCGCCAGCAGCCATATTACAGAGAACACTGAAGCTTTCTTT	CASSHITENTEAFF
-	TRBV5-4	-	TRBJ2-3	TGTGCCAGCAGCCCCGGTGGGGCGACAGATACGCAGTATTTT	CASSPGGATDTQYF
-	TRBV7-2	once	TRBJ1-1	TGTGCCAGCAGCTTAGGGTCGCGATCGAACACTGAAGCTTTCTTT	CASSLGSRSNTEAFF
TRBD1	TRBV2	few	TRBJ1-2	TGTGCCAGCACCCAGGGACAGTCGAGTGGCTACACCTTC	CASTQGQSSGYTF
TRBD2	TRBV29-1	-	TRBJ2-2	TGCAGCGTGAGGGGACTAGCGGGAGGTCCTGCCTATGGCGGGGAGCTGTTTTTT	CSVRGLAGGPAYGGELFF
TRBD2	TRBV11-2	-	TRBJ2-2	TGTGCCAGCAGATCCCTAGCGGGAGGCACCGGGGAGCTGTTTTTT	CASRSLAGGTGELFF
-	TRBV29-1	few	TRBJ1-1	TGCAGCTTCAGGACTTTCCTCGGCGACTCTGAAGCTTTCTTT	CSFRTFLGDSEAFF
-	TRBV29-1	few	TRBJ2-5	TGCAGCGTTGAAGAGGGCAGTAAAGAGACCCAGTACTTC	CSVEEGSKETQYF
TRBD2	TRBV7-9	few	TRBJ2-3	TGTGCCTTACAGCGGGGTCCCACCACAGATACGCAGTATTTT	CALQRGPTTDTQYF
TRBD1	TRBV11-1	-	TRBJ1-1	TGTGCCAGCAGCCGACAGGGTTTCACTGAAGCTTTCTTT	CASSRQGFTEAFF
-	TRBV7-2	-	TRBJ2-7	TGTGCCAGCAGTGAGGCGGGGTCCTACGAGCAGTACTTC	CASSEAGSYEQYF
TRBD2	TRBV30	-	TRBJ2-1	TGTGCCTGGAGTGTAGGGCTAGCGGGAGCCAATGAGCAGTTCTTC	CAWSVGLAGANEQFF
-	TRBV21-1	few	TRBJ2-1	TGTGCCAGCAGCAAATTCGTTCACGGCAGGGTACACAATGAGCAGTTCTTC	CASSKFVHGRVHNEQFF
-	TRBV23-1	-	TRBJ1-5	TGCGCCAGCAGTCAATCGAAAGCGGTGGGCAATCAGCCCCAGCATTTT	CASSQSKAVGNQPQHF
TRBD1	TRBV28	few	TRBJ2-2	TGTGCCAGCAGAGGGACAGCGAACACCGGGGAGCTGTTTTTT	CASRGTANTGELFF
-	TRBV29-1	few	TRBJ2-4	TGCAGCGTTAAACCCCGGGCAGGGATGGCCAAAAACATTCAGTACTTC	CSVKPRAGMAKNIQYF
TRBD1	TRBV2	few	TRBJ2-1	TGTGCCAGCGGGGGACAGGTGGGCGGTGGGCAGTTCTTC	CASGGQVGGGQFF
-	TRBV7-9	-	TRBJ2-1	TGTGCCAGCAGCTTTATTGCTAACAATGAGCAGTTCTTC	CASSFIANNEQFF
TRBD2	TRBV20-1	few	TRBJ2-3	TGCAGTGCCCCCGGGACTAGCGGACAGTATTTT	CSAPGTSGQYF
-	TRBV30	-	TRBJ2-3	TGTGCCTGGAGCCGGGAACCAGAGCGTCATGGTACGCAGTATTTT	CAWSREPERHGTQYF
TRBD1	TRBV30	-	TRBJ1-5	TGTGCCTGGAGTGCCGGGACAGACAATCAGCCCCAGCATTTT	CAWSAGTDNQPQHF
-	TRBV7-9	-	TRBJ2-7	TGTGCCAGCAGCCTTATGACAGAATCCTACGAGCAGTACTTC	CASSLMTESYEQYF
-	TRBV30	-	TRBJ1-2	TGTGCCTGGAGTGTATCAAACTATGGCTACACCTTC	CAWSVSNYGYTF
TRBD1	TRBV30	few	TRBJ2-1	TGTGCCTGGCTTTCCGGGACAGGGGGTTGGAATGAGCAGTTCTTC	CAWLSGTGGWNEQFF
-	TRBV29-1	few	TRBJ2-3	TGCAGCGTTGAATTAGGGCAGGGAACAGATACGCAGTATTTT	CSVELGQGTDTQYF
TRBD1	TRBV20-1	few	TRBJ1-2	TGCAGTGCTCCACAGGGGTATGGCTACACCTTC	CSAPQGYGYTF
TRBD2	TRBV5-4	few	TRBJ2-1	TGTGCCAGCAGCATAGGACTAGCGGACTACAATGAGCAGTTCTTC	CASSIGLADYNEQFF
-	TRBV10-3	-	TRBJ2-1	TGTGCCATCAGTACAGGGTACAATGAGCAGTTCTTC	CAISTGYNEQFF
-	TRBV6-5	few	TRBJ2-5	TGTGCCACCACAGGGAAGGCGGAGACCCAGTACTTC	CATTGKAETQYF
-	TRBV11-2	few	TRBJ2-5	TGTGCCAGCAGTGCGTGGGAGACCCAGTACTTC	CASSAWETQYF